These T cell receptor beta chains were read from a single sample in a study of T cell repertoires in cytomegalovirus infection. TCRdb re-called the reads with MiXCR, one entry per CDR3 protein. This repertoire shows around 490,000 distinct CDR3 sequences, around a quarter found once; its top ten account for approximately 13%. The sequenced sample consisted of PBMCs. The source is a human donor in good health (CMV status not recorded). Some clones in this sample may be carry-over from other donors' samples. Both conserved end residues are part of each CDR3. Each record gives: D gene, J gene, V gene, clone size, CDR3 length, CDR3 protein, CDR3 DNA. D genes are given only for firm matches. Rows give clone size only sometimes, using once, few, many, or a class for an expanded clone.

D: TRBD2
J: TRBJ2-7
V: TRBV28
size: NA
length: 15
CDR3: CASSLLGSGRREQYF
DNA: TGTGCCAGCAGCCTCCTGGGTAGCGGGAGGCGCGAGCAGTACTTC

D: NA
J: TRBJ2-1
V: TRBV29-1
size: NA
length: 14
CDR3: CSAGTGTLGNEQFF
DNA: TGCAGCGCCGGAACGGGAACTTTGGGCAATGAGCAGTTCTTC

D: TRBD2
J: TRBJ2-1
V: TRBV7-2
size: many
length: 12
CDR3: CASSMAGGEQFF
DNA: TGTGCCAGCAGCATGGCGGGAGGCGAGCAGTTCTTC

D: TRBD1
J: TRBJ2-7
V: TRBV19
size: few
length: 16
CDR3: CASSAARQGGSYEQYF
DNA: TGTGCCAGTAGTGCCGCTCGACAGGGGGGATCCTACGAGCAGTACTTC

D: NA
J: TRBJ2-1
V: TRBV4-1
size: NA
length: 17
CDR3: CASSQEGGLSSYNEQFF
DNA: TGCGCCAGCAGCCAAGAGGGCGGTTTGAGCTCCTACAATGAGCAGTTCTTC

D: TRBD1
J: TRBJ1-5
V: TRBV27
size: NA
length: 15
CDR3: CASLIGTGPYQPQHF
DNA: TGTGCCAGCTTAATTGGGACAGGGCCTTATCAGCCCCAGCATTTT

D: NA
J: TRBJ2-7
V: TRBV7-8
size: NA
length: 14
CDR3: CASSLGTAPYEQYF
DNA: TGTGCCAGCAGCTTAGGAACGGCACCCTACGAGCAGTACTTC

D: TRBD2
J: TRBJ2-1
V: TRBV7-6
size: few
length: 14
CDR3: CASSSAGLVGEQFF
DNA: TGTGCCAGCAGCTCTGCTGGACTAGTCGGTGAGCAGTTCTTC

D: TRBD2
J: TRBJ2-5
V: TRBV19
size: NA
length: 16
CDR3: CASSAGTSGSQETQYF
DNA: TGTGCCAGTAGTGCAGGGACTAGCGGGAGCCAAGAGACCCAGTACTTC

D: NA
J: TRBJ2-1
V: TRBV30
size: NA
length: 18
CDR3: CAWSGRSVRGRTYNEQFF
DNA: TGTGCCTGGAGTGGACGATCGGTGCGGGGACGAACATACAATGAGCAGTTCTTC

D: NA
J: TRBJ1-2
V: TRBV3-1
size: NA
length: 14
CDR3: CASSQEGRANGYTF
DNA: TGTGCCAGCAGCCAAGAAGGGAGGGCGAATGGCTACACCTTC

D: NA
J: TRBJ1-2
V: TRBV13
size: NA
length: 12
CDR3: CASSSEGAGYTF
DNA: TGTGCCAGCAGTTCCGAGGGAGCGGGCTACACCTTC

D: TRBD1
J: TRBJ1-2
V: TRBV7-2
size: many
length: 14
CDR3: CASSRTTGTTGYTF
DNA: TGTGCCAGCAGCCGTACGACAGGGACTACTGGCTACACCTTC

D: NA
J: TRBJ2-7
V: TRBV7-2
size: NA
length: 13
CDR3: CASSLIVRYEQYF
DNA: TGTGCCAGCAGCTTAATCGTCAGGTACGAGCAGTACTTC

D: NA
J: TRBJ2-1
V: TRBV11-3
size: few
length: 13
CDR3: CASSLDSRHEQFF
DNA: TGTGCCAGCAGCTTAGATTCTCGGCATGAGCAGTTCTTC

D: NA
J: TRBJ1-1
V: TRBV11-2
size: few
length: 13
CDR3: CASSLERPSEAFF
DNA: TGTGCCAGCAGCTTAGAACGCCCCTCAGAAGCTTTCTTT

D: NA
J: TRBJ2-7
V: TRBV7-2
size: NA
length: 14
CDR3: CASSINSGSYEQYF
DNA: TGTGCCAGCAGCATAAATAGCGGATCCTACGAGCAGTACTTC

D: NA
J: TRBJ2-5
V: TRBV7-8
size: many
length: 13
CDR3: CASSLAEGTTQYF
DNA: TGTGCCAGCAGCTTAGCGGAGGGGACGACCCAGTACTTC

D: NA
J: TRBJ2-1
V: TRBV19
size: NA
length: 14
CDR3: CASSLEGRINEQFF
DNA: TGTGCCAGTAGCCTGGAGGGGAGGATAAATGAGCAGTTCTTC

D: NA
J: TRBJ1-1
V: TRBV6-1
size: NA
length: 14
CDR3: CASSEGDKDTEAFF
DNA: TGTGCCAGCAGTGAAGGGGACAAAGACACTGAAGCTTTCTTT

D: NA
J: TRBJ2-7
V: TRBV28
size: once
length: 16
CDR3: CASSPSSALGAYEQYF
DNA: TGTGCCAGCAGTCCCAGCTCAGCCCTTGGAGCCTACGAGCAGTACTTC

D: TRBD1
J: TRBJ1-2
V: TRBV7-2
size: many
length: 17
CDR3: CASSSDRESSFNYGYTF
DNA: TGTGCCAGCAGCTCTGACAGGGAGTCCTCCTTTAACTATGGCTACACCTTC

D: NA
J: TRBJ2-3
V: TRBV30
size: NA
length: 15
CDR3: CAWGSQEQGTDTQYF
DNA: TGTGCCTGGGGGAGCCAGGAGCAGGGCACAGATACGCAGTATTTT

D: TRBD2
J: TRBJ2-5
V: TRBV5-4
size: few
length: 18
CDR3: CASSYDRGGLAAQETQYF
DNA: TGTGCCAGCAGCTATGACCGGGGGGGACTAGCGGCCCAAGAGACCCAGTACTTC

D: NA
J: TRBJ1-1
V: TRBV5-8
size: NA
length: 14
CDR3: CASSPGIMNTEAFF
DNA: TGTGCCAGCAGCCCAGGTATAATGAACACTGAAGCTTTCTTT

D: NA
J: TRBJ1-5
V: TRBV4-1
size: many
length: 16
CDR3: CASSQEERIGNQPQHF
DNA: TGCGCCAGCAGCCAAGAAGAGCGGATAGGCAATCAGCCCCAGCATTTT

D: NA
J: TRBJ2-7
V: TRBV6-6
size: NA
length: 13
CDR3: CASSYGRLYEQYF
DNA: TGTGCCAGCAGTTACGGTCGGCTCTACGAGCAGTACTTC

D: TRBD2
J: TRBJ2-3
V: TRBV20-1
size: NA
length: 15
CDR3: CSAMLAGDGTDTQYF
DNA: TGCAGTGCTATGCTAGCGGGAGATGGGACAGATACGCAGTATTTT

D: TRBD1
J: TRBJ1-2
V: TRBV29-1
size: few
length: 14
CDR3: CSVKTGRVFGGYTF
DNA: TGCAGCGTCAAGACAGGGAGAGTGTTTGGTGGCTACACCTTC

D: NA
J: TRBJ2-3
V: TRBV7-2
size: many
length: 16
CDR3: CASSLSRGQGTDTQYF
DNA: TGTGCCAGCAGCTTATCCCGGGGCCAGGGCACAGATACGCAGTATTTT

D: TRBD1
J: TRBJ2-1
V: TRBV18
size: many
length: 14
CDR3: CASSPGTGHNEQFF
DNA: TGTGCCAGCTCACCCGGGACAGGGCACAATGAGCAGTTCTTC

D: TRBD1
J: TRBJ1-1
V: TRBV6-2/TRBV6-3
size: NA
length: 18
CDR3: CASRQNLGQSEGDTEAFF
DNA: TGTGCCAGCAGACAGAATTTGGGACAGTCCGAGGGAGACACTGAAGCTTTCTTT

D: TRBD1
J: TRBJ1-4
V: TRBV12-3/TRBV12-4
size: many
length: 15
CDR3: CASRPTGTGTEKLFF
DNA: TGTGCCAGCAGACCAACCGGGACAGGGACTGAAAAACTGTTTTTT

D: TRBD1
J: TRBJ1-4
V: TRBV12-3/TRBV12-4
size: few
length: 16
CDR3: CASSPNPGQLNEKLFF
DNA: TGTGCCAGCAGTCCGAACCCGGGACAGCTAAATGAAAAACTGTTTTTT

D: TRBD1
J: TRBJ2-7
V: TRBV7-8
size: NA
length: 15
CDR3: CASSPRDRDSYEQYF
DNA: TGTGCCAGCAGCCCCCGGGACAGGGACTCCTACGAGCAGTACTTC